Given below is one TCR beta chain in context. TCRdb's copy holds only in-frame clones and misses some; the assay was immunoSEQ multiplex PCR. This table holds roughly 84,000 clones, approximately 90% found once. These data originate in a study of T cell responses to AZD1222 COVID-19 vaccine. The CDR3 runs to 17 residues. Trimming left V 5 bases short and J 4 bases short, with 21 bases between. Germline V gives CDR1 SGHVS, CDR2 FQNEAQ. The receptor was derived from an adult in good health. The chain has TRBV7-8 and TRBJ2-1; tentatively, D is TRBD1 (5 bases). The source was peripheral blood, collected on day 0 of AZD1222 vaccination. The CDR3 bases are TGTGCCAGCAGCCCAGATAGGGGCCCATCTGAGTACAATGAGCAGTTCTTC. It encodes CASSPDRGPSEYNEQFF.